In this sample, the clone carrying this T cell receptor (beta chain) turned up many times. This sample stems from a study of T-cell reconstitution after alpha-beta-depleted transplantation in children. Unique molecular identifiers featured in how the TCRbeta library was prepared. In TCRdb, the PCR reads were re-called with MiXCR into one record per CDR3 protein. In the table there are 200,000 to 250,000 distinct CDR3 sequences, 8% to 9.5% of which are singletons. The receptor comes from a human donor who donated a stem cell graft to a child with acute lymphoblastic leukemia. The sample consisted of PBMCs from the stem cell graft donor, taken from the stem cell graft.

The CDR3 region is CASSLASAYEQYF. In DNA form, the CDR3 reads TGTGCCAGCAGCTTAGCGTCGGCCTACGAGCAGTACTTC. The chain is built from TRBV7-6 and TRBJ2-7; D not resolved. The ends were cut back, 0 bases at V and 2 bases at J, with 5 bases in the middle. Germline lookup yields CDR1 SGHVS and CDR2 FNYEAQ. This CDR3 spans 13 amino acids.